The clone carrying this T cell receptor (beta chain) was counted only a few times. Its antigen is as yet unknown. At one end, the junction sequence differs from germline, possibly due to a read error. Next came a second PCR, run for about 6 to 12 cycles, which used a sample-barcoded 5' primer along with a J-beta primer mix. Every cDNA was tagged by a template-switch adaptor with 12 random nucleotides. TCRdb processed the 5' RACE reads anew with MiXCR; each CDR3 protein has one entry. The sample holds fewer than 1,000,000 distinct CDR3 sequences, around 43% seen once. This sample is part of a study of blood T cells in healthy people across ages. Study-wide results and caveats: Diversity figures based on one million T cells were deemed too low. Unsorted PBMC input precluded a conclusive naive versus antigen-experienced comparison. Fewer expanded clones and more diversity marked long-lived versus aged donors.

The CDR3 extends over 13 amino acids. In germline, CDR1 is DFQATT, CDR2 SNEGSKA (reference sequence). The chain combines TRBV20-1 with TRBJ1-5; 9 bases match TRBD1. The sample consisted of blood. The clonotype originates from a man in his sixties in good health. CDR3 in DNA: TGCAGTGCTAGGAGACAGGGGGATCACCCCCAGCATTTT. Translated: CSARRQGDHPQHF.